These 11 T cell receptor beta chains share one sample of origin, sequenced in a study of cytomegalovirus exposure and HLA in healthy donors. Use of 60 Vbeta and 13 Jbeta primers characterized the PCR. Data came from immunoSEQ multiplex PCR; TCRdb stores just in-frame clones and leaves some out. The profile covers about 130,000 clones, with over 15% appearing a single time and approximately 2.6% taken by the ten largest. The sample was PBMCs. These receptors were obtained from a female donor in good health and CMV-seropositive.

The CDR3 protein is CASSQVYRGFYGYTF. The CDR3 DNA sequence: TGCGCCAGCAGCCAAGTGTACAGGGGATTCTATGGCTACACCTTC. The V call is TRBV4-3, the J call TRBJ1-2; 7 bases agree with TRBD1. This CDR3 contains 15 residues. With 1 base clipped from V and 4 bases from J, the junction kept 6 bases outside the gene matches. The germline gives CDR1 LGHNA, CDR2 YSLEER.

Ten or more counts support this clone. The chain employs TRBV5-1 and TRBJ2-2; a possible D gene is TRBD1 (5 bases). Between the trimmed V and J ends, which lost 2 bases and 10 bases, there was a span of 15 bases. Germline CDR1 is SGHRS and CDR2 is YFSETQ. The CDR3 sequence is 14 residues long. CDR3 DNA sequence: TGCGCCAGCAGCTTAGCAGGGAAAGAGTCGGAGCTGTTTTTT. It is translated as CASSLAGKESELFF.

This clone was counted at least ten times. Additional DNA sequences in this sample encode the identical CDR3. This rearrangement joins TRBV7-2 to TRBJ2-7; tentative D call: TRBD1 (6 bases). This CDR3 is 13 amino acids long. The germline gives CDR1 SGHTA, CDR2 FQGNSA. The V and J ends lost 0 bases and 6 bases respectively, with 9 bases between them. CDR3 sequence (DNA): TGTGCCAGCAGCTTAGCGCTCAGGGGCGAGCAGTACTTC. Amino acids: CASSLALRGEQYF.

In this sample, this clone turned up a few times. V and J are TRBV4-3 and TRBJ2-7, with D perhaps TRBD2 (6 bases). Trimming pared 1 base from V and 1 base from J, leaving 14 bases between. Germline CDR1 is LGHNA and CDR2 is YSLEER. The CDR3 has 16 amino acids. The CDR3 protein is CASSQVLAPSSYEQYF. The CDR3 DNA reads TGCGCCAGCAGCCAAGTACTAGCTCCTTCATCCTACGAGCAGTACTTC.

This clone occurred a few times. This chain uses TRBV30 with TRBJ2-4; tentative D call: TRBD2 (5 bases). With 5 bases removed from V and 15 bases from J, the gap between germline ends came to 23 bases. Per the germline V gene, CDR1 is GTSNPN and CDR2 is SVGIG (reference sequence). The CDR3 is made up of 13 amino acids. For the CDR3, the DNA is TGTGCCTGGTGCCCAAAGGGAGTCTCAGTTTGGTACTTC. It encodes CAWCPKGVSVWYF. The full variable domain, in which reference TRBV30 and TRBJ2-4 provide the parts outside the CDR3, is SQTIHQWPATLVQPVGSPLSLECTVEGTSNPNLYWYRQAAGRGLQLLFYSVGIGQISSEVPQNLSASRPQDRQFILSSKKLLLSDSGFYLCAWCPKGVSVWYFGAGTRLSVL.

This clone has a handful of counts. The chain is built from TRBV19 and TRBJ1-5; D is undetermined. The CDR3 runs to 14 residues. Trimming took 3 bases from V and 3 from J, leaving 9 bases between them. The germline V gene encodes CDR1 LNHDA and CDR2 SQIVND (reference sequence). CDR3 in amino acids: CASSMREFNQPQHF. For the CDR3, the DNA is TGTGCCAGTAGTATGAGGGAATTCAATCAGCCCCAGCATTTT.

V and J are TRBV6-6 and TRBJ1-3; D gene ambiguous. From germline, CDR1 is MNHNY and CDR2 SVGAGI (reference sequence). The CDR3 sequence is 16 residues long. The ends were cut back, 0 bases at V and 1 base at J, with 10 bases in the middle. CDR3 protein: CASSYSNAGSGNTIYF. CDR3 coding DNA: TGTGCCAGCAGTTACTCGAACGCGGGATCTGGAAACACCATATATTTT.

This sequence joins TRBV7-3 and TRBJ2-6; D possibly corresponds to TRBD2 (6 bases). Germline V gives CDR1 SGHTA, CDR2 FQGTGA. Trimming removed 2 bases from V and 0 bases from J, with 17 bases in between. This CDR3 contains 19 residues. The CDR3 region has the DNA TGTGCCAGCAGCTTAGCTGGCGGGACGGCTTACTCTGGGGCCAACGTCCTGACTTTC. Protein: CASSLAGGTAYSGANVLTF.

This chain joins TRBV19 and TRBJ2-1, with D possibly TRBD2 on 6 matching bases. The CDR3 is 15 residues long. Trimming pared 1 base from V and 7 bases from J, leaving 14 bases between. From germline, CDR1 is LNHDA and CDR2 SQIVND (reference sequence). The CDR3 nucleotides are TGTGCCAGTAGTATAGTCGGGGGTCCAACAAATGAGCAGTTCTTC. As protein: CASSIVGGPTNEQFF.

The chain employs TRBV19 and TRBJ2-7; 7 nucleotides line up with TRBD1. V lost 6 bases to trimming and J lost 4 bases; unmatched junction nucleotides: 3. This CDR3 has 12 residues. Looked up from germline, CDR1 is LNHDA and CDR2 is SQIVND (reference sequence). This CDR3 is CASSPTGYEQYF. CDR3 bases: TGTGCCAGTAGCCCGACAGGGTACGAGCAGTACTTC.

V is TRBV4-3 and J is TRBJ2-2, with D possibly matching TRBD2 (6 bases). The CDR3 is 16 amino acids. The V gene lost 0 bases and the J gene lost 3 bases, with 11 bases spanning the gap. Looked up from germline, CDR1 is LGHNA and CDR2 is YSLEER. The CDR3 spells CASSQEYRGDTGELFF. Here the CDR3 DNA reads TGCGCCAGCAGCCAAGAATATCGCGGGGACACCGGGGAGCTGTTTTTT.